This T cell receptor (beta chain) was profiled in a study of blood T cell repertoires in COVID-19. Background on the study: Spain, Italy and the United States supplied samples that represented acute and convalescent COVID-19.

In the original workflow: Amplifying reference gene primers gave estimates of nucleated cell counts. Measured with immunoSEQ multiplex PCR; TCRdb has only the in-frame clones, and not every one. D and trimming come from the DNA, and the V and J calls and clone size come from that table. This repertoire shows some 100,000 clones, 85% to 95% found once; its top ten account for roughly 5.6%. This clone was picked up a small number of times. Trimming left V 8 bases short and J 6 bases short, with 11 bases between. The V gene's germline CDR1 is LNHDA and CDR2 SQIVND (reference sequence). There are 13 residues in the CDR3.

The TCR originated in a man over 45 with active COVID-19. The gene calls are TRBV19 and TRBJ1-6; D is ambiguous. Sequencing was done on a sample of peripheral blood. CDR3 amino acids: CASLGDLNSPLHF. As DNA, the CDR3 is TGTGCCAGTCTAGGTGACCTTAATTCACCCCTCCACTTT.